The 16 T cell receptor beta chains given below trace back to one sample, sequenced in a study of T cell repertoires in cytomegalovirus infection. TCRdb called the reads again in MiXCR, with one record for every CDR3 protein. This sample has just under 550,000 distinct CDR3 sequences, with more than 20% found just once. The specimen was PBMCs. The receptors come from a human donor in good health (CMV status not recorded). Some clones in this sample may be carry-over from other donors' samples.

This chain joins TRBV19 and TRBJ2-4; 7 bases fit TRBD2. CDR3 length: 17 amino acids. V gave up 4 bases and J gave up 0 bases; unmatched junction bases: 9. Per the germline V gene, CDR1 is LNHDA and CDR2 is SQIVND (reference sequence). CDR3 coding DNA: TGTGCCAGTAGTAAGGAGGCGGGAGCCGGAGCCAAAAACATTCAGTACTTC. This codes for CASSKEAGAGAKNIQYF.

The chain has TRBV10-3 and TRBJ2-7; D is uncertain. The CDR3 is 12 residues long. V lost 4 bases and J lost 4, with 8 bases in between. Germline V gives CDR1 ENHRY, CDR2 SYGVKD. The CDR3 DNA sequence: TGTGCCATCAGTGTAACCAATTACGAGCAGTACTTC. It codes for CAISVTNYEQYF.

This clonotype showed up just a few times. The chain joins TRBV12-5 to TRBJ2-1, with unresolved D. This CDR3 spans 12 amino acids. Germline CDR1 reads LGHNT; CDR2 reads FRNRAP. V shed 0 bases and J shed 8 bases, with 5 bases lying between them. CDR3 nucleotide sequence: TGTGCTAGTGGTTTGGTAGGATATGAGCAGTTCTTC. This translates into CASGLVGYEQFF.

This clonotype was seen a few times. This chain joins TRBV6-6 and TRBJ1-1; D is unresolved. Trimming pared 10 bases from V and 8 bases from J, leaving 11 bases between. This CDR3 is built from 10 residues. CDR1 and CDR2 (germline): MNHNY, SVGAGI (reference sequence). CDR3 in DNA: TGTGCCACCAAGGGAGGGGAAGCTTTCTTT. Encoded protein: CATKGGEAFF.

The chain joins TRBV7-2 to TRBJ1-1, with no clear D. This CDR3 has 13 residues. From germline, CDR1 is SGHTA and CDR2 FQGNSA. Trimming stripped 0 bases from V and 5 bases from J, with 7 bases between. CDR3 nucleotides: TGTGCCAGCAGCTTAGCGTTTGAAACTGAAGCTTTCTTT. The encoded protein is CASSLAFETEAFF.

This clonotype was found a few times. The rearrangement links TRBV5-4 to TRBJ2-5; 9 bases agree with TRBD1. This CDR3 contains 15 residues. The V gene end was trimmed by 2 bases and the J gene end by 4 bases; junction bases not matched to a gene: 6. CDR1 and CDR2 (germline): SGHNT, YYREEE (reference sequence). The CDR3 bases are TGTGCCAGCAGCTTAAAGGACAGGGGTCGAGAGACCCAGTACTTC. Translating gives CASSLKDRGRETQYF.

Of note for this clonotype: Mismatch with germline at one junction end may stem from a read error. The rearrangement joins TRBV11-2 to TRBJ2-3, with 9 nucleotides matching TRBD2. The germline CDR1 and CDR2 sequences are SGHAT and FQNNGV. The CDR3 is 18 amino acids. The CDR3 nucleotides are TGTGCCAGCAGCACGAGAGGCGATAGCGGGAGAATTACAGATACGCAGTGTTTT. Protein sequence: CASSTRGDSGRITDTQCF.

This clonotype came up a few times. The gene calls are TRBV12-3 or TRBV12-4 and TRBJ1-1; 7 bases map to TRBD1. The junction had 9 bases not matched to a gene; V was cut back by 6 bases and J by 5 bases. CDR3 length: 14 residues. This chain's CDR3 is CASSGTAARTEAFF. As DNA, the CDR3 is TGTGCCAGCAGCGGGACAGCCGCTCGGACTGAAGCTTTCTTT.

A few counts support this clonotype. The chain employs TRBV7-2 and TRBJ2-7; TRBD2 aligns across 7 bases. The germline V gene has CDR1 SGHTA and CDR2 FQGNSA. The CDR3 consists of 17 residues. The junction had 13 bases not matched to a gene; V was cut back by 1 base and J by 4 bases. CDR3 loop: CASSLVGQGLWHYEQYF. In nucleotides, the CDR3 is TGTGCCAGCAGCTTAGTTGGGCAGGGACTATGGCATTACGAGCAGTACTTC.

A few counts support this clonotype. The CDR3 is CASSLNSRGNQPQHF. As DNA, the CDR3 is TGTGCCAGCAGCCTTAACTCTAGGGGCAATCAGCCCCAGCATTTT. The chain couples TRBV6-2 or TRBV6-3 to TRBJ1-5; D gene uncertain. Germline V lookup: CDR1 MNHEY, CDR2 SVGEGT. This CDR3 has 15 amino acids. The germline V and J ends were trimmed by 6 bases and 2 bases, with 14 bases remaining between them.

This clonotype was counted between two and nine times. The gene calls are TRBV6-5 and TRBJ2-5; the D gene is possibly TRBD1 (5 bases). There are 14 residues in the CDR3. V was shortened by 2 bases and J by 1 base, with 8 bases between the two germline ends. Germline CDR1 is MNHEY and CDR2 is SVGAGI. In DNA, the CDR3 is TGTGCCAGCAGTTACGGTGGGGCCCAAGAGACCCAGTACTTC. Amino acids: CASSYGGAQETQYF.

The V call is TRBV5-4, the J call TRBJ1-4; D remains ambiguous. Trimming took off 3 bases at V and 13 bases at J, with 16 bases between the two ends. This CDR3 is built from 13 residues. Per the germline V gene, CDR1 is SGHNT and CDR2 is YYREEE (reference sequence). The CDR3 region has the DNA TGTGCCAGCAGCTCCAGGACCGAGGTTCGACTGTTTTTT. Translation gives CASSSRTEVRLFF.

Note on this clonotype: The CDR3 does not close with the conserved phenylalanine or tryptophan, likely indicating a read error. The genes are TRBV28 and TRBJ1-6; possible D gene TRBD1, 6 bases. Germline V gives CDR1 MDHEN, CDR2 SYDVKM. V lost 2 bases and J 9 bases, leaving 17 bases between the germline ends. The CDR3 sequence is 16 residues long. CDR3 amino acids: CASSLGGAQVISPLHL. The DNA for the CDR3 is TGTGCCAGCAGTTTAGGGGGGGCGCAAGTGATTTCACCCCTCCACCTT.

The chain carries TRBV5-1 and TRBJ1-1, with D uncertain. Between the trimmed V and J ends, which lost 0 bases and 0 bases, there was a span of 12 bases. Germline CDR1 SGHRS, CDR2 YFSETQ. The CDR3 runs 16 residues. CDR3 DNA sequence: TGCGCCAGCAGCTTGGAAGGGCCTGGGATGAACACTGAAGCTTTCTTT. Amino acids: CASSLEGPGMNTEAFF.

CDR3 sequence reads: CASSPSGRALGETQYF. CDR3 nucleotides: TGTGCCAGCAGTCCTAGCGGGAGGGCCTTGGGCGAGACCCAGTACTTC. The chain couples TRBV28 to TRBJ2-5; 12 bases are a match to TRBD2. Looked up from germline, CDR1 is MDHEN and CDR2 is SYDVKM. J gave up 5 bases and V 5 bases, and 9 bases lay outside the gene matches. This CDR3 has 16 residues.

The chain uses TRBV4-1 and TRBJ2-3, with a weak D call TRBD1 (5 bases). V gave up 1 base and J gave up 5 bases, with 13 bases separating them. The CDR3 has 15 residues. Germline CDR1 MGHRA, CDR2 YSYEKL. The CDR3 DNA sequence: TGCGCCAGCAGCCAAGTAGCACAAGGGGAAGATACGCAGTATTTT. It codes for CASSQVAQGEDTQYF.